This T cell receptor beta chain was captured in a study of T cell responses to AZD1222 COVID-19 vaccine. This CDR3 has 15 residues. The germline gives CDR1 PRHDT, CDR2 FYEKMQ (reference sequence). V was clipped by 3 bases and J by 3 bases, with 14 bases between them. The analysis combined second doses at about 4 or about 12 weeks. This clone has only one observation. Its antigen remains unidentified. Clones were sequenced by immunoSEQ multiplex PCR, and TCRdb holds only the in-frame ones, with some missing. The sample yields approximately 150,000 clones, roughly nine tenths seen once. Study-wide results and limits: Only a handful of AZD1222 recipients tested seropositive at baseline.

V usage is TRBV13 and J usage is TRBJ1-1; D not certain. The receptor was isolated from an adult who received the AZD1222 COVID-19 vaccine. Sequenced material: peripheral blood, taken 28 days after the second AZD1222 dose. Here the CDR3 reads CASSFYTGPDTEAFF. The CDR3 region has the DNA TGTGCCAGCAGCTTCTACACCGGACCTGACACTGAAGCTTTCTTT.